These 15 T cell receptor beta chains share one sample of origin, sequenced in a study of blood T cell repertoires in COVID-19. The data were produced by immunoSEQ multiplex PCR, yet TCRdb's version contains in-frame clones alone and is incomplete. The sample includes approximately 240,000 clones, approximately 83% seen only once; the top ten take approximately 3%. The sequenced sample consisted of peripheral blood. These TCRs come from a woman in her twenties or thirties who had recovered from COVID-19.

This sequence joins TRBV7-2 and TRBJ2-7; 11 bases map to TRBD2. The CDR3 has 16 residues. The germline gives CDR1 SGHTA, CDR2 FQGNSA. Trimming removed 4 bases from V and 2 bases from J; junction bases left unmatched: 7. CDR3 residues: CASSSQLAGAPYEQYF. CDR3 DNA sequence: TGTGCCAGCAGCTCCCAACTAGCGGGAGCACCCTACGAGCAGTACTTC.

The gene calls are TRBV27 and TRBJ2-1, with 7 bases lining up with TRBD1. CDR1 and CDR2 (germline): MNHEY, SMNVEV (reference sequence). The CDR3 consists of 14 residues. V gave up 8 bases and J gave up 5 bases; unmatched junction bases: 9. The CDR3 region has the DNA TGTGCCAGCGGGTCGGATAGGGGGCACAATGAGCAGTTCTTC. It codes for CASGSDRGHNEQFF.

The CDR3 is CASSQKPSPWPGANVLTF. The CDR3 bases are TGTGCCAGCAGCCAGAAGCCTAGTCCATGGCCTGGGGCCAACGTCCTGACTTTC. The chain joins TRBV11-2 to TRBJ2-6; D gene uncertain. The CDR3 runs to 18 residues. The ends were cut back, 5 bases at V and 2 bases at J, with 19 bases in the middle. Germline V CDR1 and CDR2: SGHAT, FQNNGV.

This chain links TRBV19 with TRBJ1-6, with D perhaps TRBD1 (6 bases). With 6 bases removed from V and 2 bases from J, the gap between germline ends came to 8 bases. This CDR3 comprises 14 residues. CDR1 and CDR2 (germline): LNHDA, SQIVND (reference sequence). CDR3 region: CASRSGAYNSPLHF. The CDR3 DNA follows: TGTGCCAGTAGATCAGGGGCCTATAATTCACCCCTCCACTTT.

The chain is built from TRBV15 and TRBJ1-2, with D uncertain. Germline-derived CDR1 and CDR2 are LNHNV and YYDKDF (reference sequence). Deletions cut 1 base from V and 1 base from J, with 16 bases between. The CDR3 spans 17 residues. The CDR3 DNA follows: TGTGCCACCAGCAGAGGCGTGAGGGATGCCGGTAACTATGGCTACACCTTC. This gives the protein CATSRGVRDAGNYGYTF.

The V gene is TRBV7-9, the J gene TRBJ1-5, with D unclear. V was pared by 10 bases and J by 2 bases, with 12 bases between. Germline loops: CDR1 SEHNR, CDR2 FQNEAQ (reference sequence). The CDR3 is 13 residues long. CDR3 loop: CAIQAEGNQPQHF. The DNA of the CDR3 is TGTGCCATTCAGGCGGAGGGCAATCAGCCCCAGCATTTT.

This chain uses TRBV5-1 with TRBJ2-5; D is perhaps TRBD1 (5 bases). Germline assignment: CDR1 SGHRS and CDR2 YFSETQ. V gave up 0 bases and J gave up 3 bases, with 12 bases separating them. This CDR3 contains 15 residues. In DNA, the CDR3 is TGCGCCAGCAGCTTGGAGGGGTGGCGTAAAGAGACCCAGTACTTC. It specifies CASSLEGWRKETQYF.

The chain couples TRBV7-9 to TRBJ1-1; D is possibly TRBD1 (6 bases). Per the germline V gene, CDR1 is SEHNR and CDR2 is FQNEAQ (reference sequence). Trimming removed 5 bases at V and 8 bases at J, with 15 bases between. This CDR3 is 13 amino acids long. The CDR3 nucleotides read TGTGCCAGCAGCCACGGGATAAGGGGGGAAGCTTTCTTT. Its translation is CASSHGIRGEAFF.

The chain is built from TRBV30 and TRBJ1-1, with TRBD1 matching over 11 bases. J lost 1 base, V lost 5 bases, and 9 bases had no gene match. This CDR3 has 16 amino acids. The germline V gene has CDR1 GTSNPN and CDR2 SVGIG (reference sequence). In nucleotides, the CDR3 is TGTGCCTGGTCTGGGGACAGGGGGATTAAGAACACTGAAGCTTTCTTT. As protein: CAWSGDRGIKNTEAFF.

The CDR3 reads CASSQESADTQYF. The CDR3 DNA follows: TGTGCCAGCAGCCAAGAATCCGCAGATACGCAGTATTTT. The chain carries TRBV4-2 and TRBJ2-3, with D hard to call. From germline, CDR1 is LGHNA and CDR2 YNFKEQ. The CDR3 has 13 amino acids. V was cut by 0 bases and J by 4 bases, with 5 bases left in between.

V is TRBV28 and J is TRBJ1-2, with D perhaps matching TRBD1 (6 bases). The CDR3 is 14 amino acids. Trimming took off 3 bases at V and 2 bases at J, with 10 bases between the two ends. CDR1 and CDR2 from the germline V gene are MDHEN and SYDVKM. CDR3 coding DNA: TGTGCCAGCAGTTTGACAGGATTAAACTATGGCTACACCTTC. Protein product: CASSLTGLNYGYTF.

J is TRBJ1-2 and V is TRBV3-1 (or the pseudogene TRBV3-2); D is ambiguous. Germline V gene data show CDR1 as LGHDT and CDR2 as YNNKEL (reference sequence). The CDR3 extends over 15 amino acids. Trimming took off 1 base at V and 7 bases at J, with 16 bases between the two ends. The CDR3 loop reads CASSQVPGFKGGYTF. DNA of the CDR3: TGTGCCAGCAGCCAAGTTCCCGGGTTCAAAGGTGGCTACACCTTC.

The chain uses TRBV7-9 and TRBJ2-3, with 9 bases identical to TRBD2. Germline-derived CDR1 and CDR2 are SEHNR and FQNEAQ (reference sequence). The CDR3 extends over 17 amino acids. V lost 5 bases to trimming and J lost 2 bases; unmatched junction nucleotides: 11. CDR3 in DNA: TGTGCCAGCAGCCCCCCAGTCGCGGGAGGGGACACAGATACGCAGTATTTT. Translation: CASSPPVAGGDTDTQYF.

The CDR3 nucleotides are TGTGCCTGGGAGGCCGGGACAGGGGGCACCGGGGAGCTGTTTTTT. Translating gives CAWEAGTGGTGELFF. This chain links TRBV30 with TRBJ2-2, with 11 bases that match TRBD1. Germline CDR1 reads GTSNPN; CDR2 reads SVGIG (reference sequence). The CDR3 covers 15 residues. Trimming cost V 5 bases and J 4 bases; bases outside gene matches: 6.

The chain carries TRBV6-1 and TRBJ1-1; D perhaps matches TRBD1 (6 bases). Germline V gene sequence: CDR1 MNHNS, CDR2 SASEGT. The CDR3 has 19 residues. Between the trimmed V and J ends, which lost 2 bases and 0 bases, there was a span of 22 bases. This CDR3 reads CASSEFLGPGRGMNTEAFF. CDR3 DNA sequence: TGTGCCAGCAGTGAATTCCTGGGGCCCGGTAGGGGGATGAACACTGAAGCTTTCTTT.